This section outlines one T cell receptor beta chain sequence together with its context. Per the study methods: Amplification of reference gene primers provided the estimated nucleated cell counts. Sequencing used immunoSEQ multiplex PCR; TCRdb keeps in-frame clones, though not all of them. V, J and clone size are those of that table, while D and trimming were read from the DNA. Of roughly 300,000 clones in the sample, about four fifths are singletons; the top ten hold around 2.9%. These data belong to a study of blood T cell repertoires in COVID-19. Study-wide background: Italy, Spain and the United States were the sources of the convalescent and acute COVID-19 samples. T cells, B-cell-depleted T cells, or PBMCs provided the cDNA or gDNA that served as material.

This clonotype was sampled from a woman aged 55 to 70 with active or convalescent COVID-19. Sequencing input: peripheral blood.

CDR3 DNA sequence: TGTGCCAGCAGCCAACCCCCCGGGGGGGCAGGTGGGCATGAGCAGTTCTTC. Amino acid sequence: CASSQPPGGAGGHEQFF. The chain recombines TRBV25-1 with TRBJ2-1, with 8 bases lining up with TRBD2. V was pared by 6 bases and J by 8 bases, with 18 bases of the junction left unmatched. The CDR3 is 17 amino acids. Per germline, CDR1 MGHDK and CDR2 SYGVNS.